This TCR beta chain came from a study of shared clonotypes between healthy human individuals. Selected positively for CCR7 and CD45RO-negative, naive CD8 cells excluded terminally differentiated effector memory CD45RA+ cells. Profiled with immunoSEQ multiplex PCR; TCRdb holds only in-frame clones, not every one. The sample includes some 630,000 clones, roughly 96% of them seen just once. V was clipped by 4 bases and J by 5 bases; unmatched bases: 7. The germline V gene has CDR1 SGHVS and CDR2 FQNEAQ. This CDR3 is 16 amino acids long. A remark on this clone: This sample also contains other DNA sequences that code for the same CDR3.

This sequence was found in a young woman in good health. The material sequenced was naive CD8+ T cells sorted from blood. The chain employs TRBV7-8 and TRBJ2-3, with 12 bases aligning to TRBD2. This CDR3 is CASSSRLAGVVDTQYF. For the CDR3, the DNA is TGTGCCAGCAGCTCACGACTAGCGGGAGTGGTAGATACGCAGTATTTT.